This TCR beta chain was documented in a study of cytomegalovirus exposure and HLA in healthy donors. Broader study findings: High sensitivity and specificity were reportedly achieved when the classifier diagnosed cytomegalovirus status.

In regard to this clone: Its antigen remains unknown.

Only in-frame clones appear in the TCRdb table, and some are missing; sequencing was by immunoSEQ multiplex PCR. The sample holds about 82,000 clones, approximately 93% seen once. The sample was PBMCs. This receptor was obtained from a man between 18 and 29 years old in good health and CMV-seronegative.

DNA for the CDR3: TGCGCCAGCAGTCAACCACCGACAGTCCACAATGAGCAGTTCTTC. It codes for CASSQPPTVHNEQFF. The chain has TRBV23-1 and TRBJ2-1; a possible D gene is TRBD1 (5 bases). TRBV23-1 is an open reading frame whose function is uncertain. CDR3 length equals 15 residues. V dropped 2 bases and J dropped 5 bases, with 13 bases sitting between them.